A selection of T cell receptor beta chains follows, all from one sample in a study of blood T cell repertoires in COVID-19. The repertoire was sequenced with immunoSEQ multiplex PCR; TCRdb's copy has only in-frame clones and lacks some. The sample consists of around 200,000 clones, about 81% of them appearing once. What was sequenced was PBMCs or T cells enriched from blood (not recorded which). The receptors come from a woman aged 25 to 45 who had recovered from COVID-19. Both conserved end residues are part of each CDR3. A D gene is named only where the DNA matches it firmly. Expanded clones are given a class, and other clones once, few, many or no size at all.

D: .
J: TRBJ2-3
size: .
V: TRBV24-1
length: 16
DNA: TGTGCCACCAGTGAATCGACACCAACCTCCACAGATACGCAGTATTTT
CDR3: CATSESTPTSTDTQYF

D: .
J: TRBJ2-6
size: .
V: TRBV30
length: 16
DNA: TGTGCCTGGAGTGTACGGTCAATCTCTGGGGCCAACGTCCTGACTTTC
CDR3: CAWSVRSISGANVLTF

D: .
J: TRBJ1-6
size: .
V: TRBV5-1
length: 17
DNA: TGCGCCAACCCTGGGGGGGGGCCCAGCTCCTATAATTCACCCCTCCACTTT
CDR3: CANPGGGPSSYNSPLHF

D: TRBD1
J: TRBJ1-2
size: .
V: TRBV6-5
length: 14
DNA: TGTGCCAGCAGTTACGGGACAGGGACCGATGGCTACACCTTC
CDR3: CASSYGTGTDGYTF

D: .
J: TRBJ2-3
size: many
V: TRBV7-2
length: 14
DNA: TGTGCCAGCAGCTCCCACTCTCAGGCCGATACGCAGTATTTT
CDR3: CASSSHSQADTQYF

D: .
J: TRBJ1-2
size: few
V: TRBV12-3/TRBV12-4
length: 12
DNA: TGTGCCAGCATGGAGTCAGGGAAGACTTACACCTTC
CDR3: CASMESGKTYTF

D: .
J: TRBJ1-1
size: .
V: TRBV28
length: 11
DNA: TGTGCCAGCAGTTTAACGGGGAGAGCTTTCTTT
CDR3: CASSLTGRAFF

D: .
J: TRBJ1-1
size: few
V: TRBV28
length: 11
DNA: TGTGCCTGCCGGGGGTATGGTGAAGCTTTCTTT
CDR3: CACRGYGEAFF

D: .
J: TRBJ2-4
size: .
V: TRBV19
length: 13
DNA: TGTGCCAGTAGGGAGGGTCCCAAAAACATTCAGTACTTC
CDR3: CASREGPKNIQYF

D: TRBD1
J: TRBJ1-1
size: .
V: TRBV28
length: 14
DNA: TGTGCCAGCAGTTCGACAGGGTTGGACACTGAAGCTTTCTTT
CDR3: CASSSTGLDTEAFF

D: .
J: TRBJ2-7
size: .
V: TRBV14
length: 14
DNA: TGTGCCAGCAGCCCGATAGGTAGGCCGGGCGAGCAGTACTTC
CDR3: CASSPIGRPGEQYF

D: TRBD2
J: TRBJ2-7
size: .
V: TRBV7-2
length: 14
DNA: TGTGCCAGCAGCCCCCTAGCGGGAGTAGGCGAGCAGTACTTC
CDR3: CASSPLAGVGEQYF

D: TRBD1
J: TRBJ1-1
size: few
V: TRBV29-1
length: 14
DNA: TGCAGCGTGACGGGACAGTTTATGAACACTGAAGCTTTCTTT
CDR3: CSVTGQFMNTEAFF

D: .
J: TRBJ1-1
size: .
V: TRBV5-4
length: 12
DNA: TGTGCCAGCAGTTCGGAAGGAGCTGAAGCTTTCTTT
CDR3: CASSSEGAEAFF

D: .
J: TRBJ2-1
size: .
V: TRBV29-1
length: 12
DNA: TGCAGCGTTGCGCCCGGGGAGAATGAGCAGTTCTTC
CDR3: CSVAPGENEQFF

D: TRBD1
J: TRBJ1-3
size: .
V: TRBV7-8
length: 15
DNA: TGTGCCAGCAGCCAACAGGGGGTCTCTGGAAACACCATATATTTT
CDR3: CASSQQGVSGNTIYF

D: TRBD1
J: TRBJ1-1
size: .
V: TRBV20-1
length: 11
DNA: TGCAGTGACAGGGGCCACACTGAAGCTTTCTTT
CDR3: CSDRGHTEAFF

D: TRBD1
J: TRBJ2-2
size: many
V: TRBV5-1
length: 17
DNA: TGCGCCAGCGCCCAAAAGAGGACAGGGGGTAACACCGGGGAGCTGTTTTTT
CDR3: CASAQKRTGGNTGELFF

D: TRBD1
J: TRBJ1-3
size: .
V: TRBV5-4
length: 16
DNA: TGTGCCAGCAGCTCGGGACAGGGTCTATCTGGAAACACCATATATTTT
CDR3: CASSSGQGLSGNTIYF

D: TRBD1
J: TRBJ1-1
size: .
V: TRBV19
length: 16
DNA: TGTGCCAGTAGTCCCTGGACAGGGGGCGGGGACACTGAAGCTTTCTTT
CDR3: CASSPWTGGGDTEAFF

D: .
J: TRBJ1-2
size: .
V: TRBV28
length: 13
DNA: TGTGCCAGCAGGGAGGGAGGGGCCGATGGCTACACCTTC
CDR3: CASREGGADGYTF

D: .
J: TRBJ2-7
size: .
V: TRBV28
length: 16
DNA: TGTGCCAGCAGTGGAGGGGACAGCACCAAGACCTACGAGCAGTACTTC
CDR3: CASSGGDSTKTYEQYF

D: .
J: TRBJ1-4
size: .
V: TRBV19
length: 15
DNA: TGTGCCAGTAGTATAGGGGCCATGGTGACCGAAAAACTGTTTTTT
CDR3: CASSIGAMVTEKLFF

D: .
J: TRBJ2-7
size: few
V: TRBV19
length: 15
DNA: TGTGCCAGTAAACGGGACTGGCAAAGCTCCTACGAGCAGTACTTC
CDR3: CASKRDWQSSYEQYF

D: TRBD1
J: TRBJ1-6
size: .
V: TRBV28
length: 16
DNA: TGTGCCAGCAGTTCCGACAGGGGTCGCTTTCTTTCACCCCTCCACTTT
CDR3: CASSSDRGRFLSPLHF

D: .
J: TRBJ1-1
size: .
V: TRBV12-3/TRBV12-4
length: 13
DNA: TGTGCCAGCAGTTTAGCCCAGAACACTGAAGCTTTCTTT
CDR3: CASSLAQNTEAFF

D: TRBD2
J: TRBJ2-2
size: once
V: TRBV7-3
length: 20
DNA: TGTGCCAGCAGCCCGAATGGACTAGCGACTACCTATTCGAACACCGGGGAGCTGTTTTTT
CDR3: CASSPNGLATTYSNTGELFF

D: TRBD1
J: TRBJ2-1
size: .
V: TRBV6-1
length: 14
DNA: TGTGCCAGCAGTGAGGAGGCAGGGGGCCGGGAGCAGTTCTTC
CDR3: CASSEEAGGREQFF

D: .
J: TRBJ1-1
size: once
V: TRBV2
length: 13
DNA: TGTGCCAGCTCCCCCTGGGGAGGAACTGAAGCTTTCTTT
CDR3: CASSPWGGTEAFF

D: TRBD2
J: TRBJ2-1
size: once
V: TRBV6-4
length: 14
DNA: TGTGCCAGCAGTACGGGACTAGCGGGCAATGAGCAGTTCTTC
CDR3: CASSTGLAGNEQFF

D: .
J: TRBJ1-3
size: .
V: TRBV6-5
length: 15
DNA: TGTGCCAGCAGTTACAACCCTGAGACTGGAAACACCATATATTTT
CDR3: CASSYNPETGNTIYF

D: TRBD1
J: TRBJ1-1
size: .
V: TRBV9
length: 15
DNA: TGTGCCAGCAGCCCAAGGACAGGGGTAAACACTGAAGCTTTCTTT
CDR3: CASSPRTGVNTEAFF

D: .
J: TRBJ1-2
size: .
V: TRBV10-3
length: 14
DNA: TGTGCCATCCAAGACACAGGGCTAGCCTATGGCTACACCTTC
CDR3: CAIQDTGLAYGYTF

D: .
J: TRBJ1-2
size: .
V: TRBV13
length: 14
DNA: TGTGCCAGCAGCTTCCAGGGAGGGGGCTATGGCTACACCTTC
CDR3: CASSFQGGGYGYTF